This T cell receptor beta chain came from a study of cytomegalovirus exposure and HLA in healthy donors. Overall study results and limits: It was approximately 150 TCR beta chains that were listed as cytomegalovirus-associated. The tendency of first-cohort TCR clusters to co-occur in the 120 validation repertoires was the finding of a later analysis. Rare sequences made up most TCRs, while some public TCRs were found in many donors.

Only in-frame clones appear in the TCRdb table, and some are missing; sequencing was by immunoSEQ multiplex PCR. The table lists 95,000 to 150,000 clones, roughly 94% of them singletons, with around 1.3% in the top ten. This clone has only one observation. Its antigen remains unidentified. Germline values: CDR1 MGHRA, CDR2 YSYEKL. The CDR3 spans 15 residues. V was pared by 4 bases and J by 6 bases, with 11 bases of the junction left unmatched. The clonotype originates from a woman between 18 and 29 years old in good health and CMV-seronegative. The chain recombines TRBV4-1 with TRBJ1-1; 7 bases are shared with TRBD1. The sample consisted of PBMCs. CDR3 nucleotide sequence: TGCGCCAGCAGCCTCCGAAGACAGGGAACTGCTGAAGCTTTCTTT. Translating it yields CASSLRRQGTAEAFF.